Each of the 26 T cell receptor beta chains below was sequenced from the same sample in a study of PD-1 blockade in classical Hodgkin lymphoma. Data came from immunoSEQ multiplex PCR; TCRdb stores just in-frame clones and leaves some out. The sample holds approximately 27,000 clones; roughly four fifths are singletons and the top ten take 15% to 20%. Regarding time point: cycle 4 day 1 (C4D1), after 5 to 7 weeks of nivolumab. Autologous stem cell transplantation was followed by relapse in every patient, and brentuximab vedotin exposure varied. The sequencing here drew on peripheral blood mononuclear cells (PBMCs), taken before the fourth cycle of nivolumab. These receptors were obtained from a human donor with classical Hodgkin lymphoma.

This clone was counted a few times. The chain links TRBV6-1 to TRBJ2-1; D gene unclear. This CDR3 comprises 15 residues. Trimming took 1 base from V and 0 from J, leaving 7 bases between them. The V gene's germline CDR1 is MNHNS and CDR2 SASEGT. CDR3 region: CASSEEWGSYNEQFF. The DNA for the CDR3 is TGTGCCAGCAGTGAAGAGTGGGGCTCCTACAATGAGCAGTTCTTC.

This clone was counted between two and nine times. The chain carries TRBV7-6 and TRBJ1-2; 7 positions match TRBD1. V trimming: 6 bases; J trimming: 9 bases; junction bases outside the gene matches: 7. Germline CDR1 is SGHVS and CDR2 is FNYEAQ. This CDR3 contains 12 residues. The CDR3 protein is CASRDRRERYTF. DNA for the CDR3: TGTGCCAGCAGGGACAGGAGGGAGCGCTACACCTTC.

The CDR3 bases are TGTGCCAGCAGTTTATTAGCGGGGGGGCCGGGAGAGACCCAGTACTTC. It encodes CASSLLAGGPGETQYF. The J gene is TRBJ2-5, the V gene TRBV27; TRBD2 aligns across 11 bases. V trimming: 1 base; J trimming: 4 bases; junction bases outside the gene matches: 5. The CDR3 is 16 amino acids. CDR1 MNHEY and CDR2 SMNVEV come from the germline V gene (reference sequence).

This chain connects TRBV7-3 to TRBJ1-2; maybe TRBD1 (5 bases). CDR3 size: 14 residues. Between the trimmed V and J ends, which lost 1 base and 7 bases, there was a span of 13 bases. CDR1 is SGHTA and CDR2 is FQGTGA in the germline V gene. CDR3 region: CASSLMGGASGYTF. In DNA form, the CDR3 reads TGTGCCAGCAGCTTAATGGGAGGGGCGAGTGGCTACACCTTC.

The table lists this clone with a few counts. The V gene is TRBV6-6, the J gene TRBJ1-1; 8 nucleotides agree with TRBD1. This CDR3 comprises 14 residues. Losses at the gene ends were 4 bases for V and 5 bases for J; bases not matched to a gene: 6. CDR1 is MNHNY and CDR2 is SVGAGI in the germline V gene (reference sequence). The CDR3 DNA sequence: TGTGCCAGCAGTTCCTCCAGGGGGCAGACTGAAGCTTTCTTT. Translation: CASSSSRGQTEAFF.

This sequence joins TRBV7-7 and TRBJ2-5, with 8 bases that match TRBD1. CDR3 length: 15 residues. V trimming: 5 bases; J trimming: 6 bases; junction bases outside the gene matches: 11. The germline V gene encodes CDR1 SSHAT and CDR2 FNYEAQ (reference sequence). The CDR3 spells CASSEGQAFTKTQYF. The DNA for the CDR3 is TGTGCCAGCAGCGAGGGACAGGCATTCACAAAGACCCAGTACTTC.

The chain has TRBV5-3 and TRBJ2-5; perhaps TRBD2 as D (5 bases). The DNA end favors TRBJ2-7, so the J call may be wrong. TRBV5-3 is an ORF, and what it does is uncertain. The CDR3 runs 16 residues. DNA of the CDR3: TGTGCCAGAAGCTTGGTCGTGGACTTACGCGTTGACGAGCAGTACTTC. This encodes CARSLVVDLRVDEQYF.

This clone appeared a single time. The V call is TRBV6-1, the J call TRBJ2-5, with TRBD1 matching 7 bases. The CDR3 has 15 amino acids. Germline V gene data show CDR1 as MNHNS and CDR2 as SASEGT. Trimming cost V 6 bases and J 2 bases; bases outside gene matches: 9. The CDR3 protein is CASRERTGKQETQYF. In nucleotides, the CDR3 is TGTGCCAGCAGGGAGAGGACAGGCAAACAAGAGACCCAGTACTTC.

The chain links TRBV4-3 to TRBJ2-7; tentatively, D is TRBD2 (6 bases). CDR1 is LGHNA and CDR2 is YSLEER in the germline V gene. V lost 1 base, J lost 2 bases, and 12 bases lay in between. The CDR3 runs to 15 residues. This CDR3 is CASSQGAGRTYEQYF. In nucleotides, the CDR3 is TGCGCCAGCAGCCAAGGGGCGGGGCGTACCTACGAGCAGTACTTC.

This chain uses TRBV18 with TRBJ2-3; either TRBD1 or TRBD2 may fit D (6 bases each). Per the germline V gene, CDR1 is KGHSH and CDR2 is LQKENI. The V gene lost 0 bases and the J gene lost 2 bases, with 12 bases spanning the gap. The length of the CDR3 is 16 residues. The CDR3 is CASSPPGGTLTDTQYF. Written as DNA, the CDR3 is TGTGCCAGCTCACCACCAGGGGGGACCCTCACAGATACGCAGTATTTT.

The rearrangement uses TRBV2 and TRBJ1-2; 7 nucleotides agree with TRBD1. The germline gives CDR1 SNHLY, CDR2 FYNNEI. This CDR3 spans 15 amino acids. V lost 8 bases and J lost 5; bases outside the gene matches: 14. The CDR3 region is CASLRSGTEGYGYTF. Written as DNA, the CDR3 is TGTGCCAGCTTAAGATCAGGGACAGAGGGGTATGGCTACACCTTC. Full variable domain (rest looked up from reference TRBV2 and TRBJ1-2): EPEVTQTPSHQVTQMGQEVILRCVPISNHLYFYWYRQILGQKVEFLVSFYNNEISEKSEIFDDQFSVERPDGSNFTLKIRSTKLEDSAMYFCASLRSGTEGYGYTFGSGTRLTVV.

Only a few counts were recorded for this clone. CDR3 in amino acids: CASNFPPGGSYNSPLHF. The DNA for the CDR3 is TGTGCCAGCAATTTTCCGCCAGGGGGCTCCTATAATTCACCCCTCCACTTT. The V and J genes are TRBV2 and TRBJ1-6, with 7 positions matching TRBD1. Germline assignment: CDR1 SNHLY and CDR2 FYNNEI. J was trimmed by 0 bases and V by 7 bases; bases with no gene match: 9. CDR3 length equals 17 residues.

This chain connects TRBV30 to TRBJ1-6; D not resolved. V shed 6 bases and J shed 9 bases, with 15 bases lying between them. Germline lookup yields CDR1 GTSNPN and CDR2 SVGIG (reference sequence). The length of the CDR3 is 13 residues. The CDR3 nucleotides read TGTGCCTGCGGCATTGGATTGGGTTCACCCCTCCACTTT. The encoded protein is CACGIGLGSPLHF.

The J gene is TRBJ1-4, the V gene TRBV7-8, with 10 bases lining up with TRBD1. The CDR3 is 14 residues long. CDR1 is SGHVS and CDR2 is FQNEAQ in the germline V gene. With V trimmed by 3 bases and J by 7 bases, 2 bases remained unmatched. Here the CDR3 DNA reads TGTGCCAGCAGCTTGACAGGGGGCAGTGAAAAACTGTTTTTT. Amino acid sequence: CASSLTGGSEKLFF.

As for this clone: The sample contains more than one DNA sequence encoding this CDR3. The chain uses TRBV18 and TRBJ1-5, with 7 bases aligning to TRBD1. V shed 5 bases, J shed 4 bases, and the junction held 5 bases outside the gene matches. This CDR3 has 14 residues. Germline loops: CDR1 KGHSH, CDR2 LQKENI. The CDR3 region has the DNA TGTGCCAGCTCAAGGACAGGAGGGAATCAGCCCCAGCATTTT. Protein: CASSRTGGNQPQHF. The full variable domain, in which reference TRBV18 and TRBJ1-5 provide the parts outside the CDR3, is NAGVMQNPRHLVRRRGQEARLRCSPMKGHSHVYWYRQLPEEGLKFMVYLQKENIIDESGMPKERFSAEFPKEGPSILRIQQVVRGDSAAYFCASSRTGGNQPQHFGDGTRLSIL.

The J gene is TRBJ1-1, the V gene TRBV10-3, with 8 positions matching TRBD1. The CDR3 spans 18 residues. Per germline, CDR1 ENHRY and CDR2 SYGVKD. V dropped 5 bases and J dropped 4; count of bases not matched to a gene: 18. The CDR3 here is CAISPHRGKDSIGTEAFF. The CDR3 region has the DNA TGTGCCATCAGTCCACACAGGGGGAAAGATAGTATTGGCACTGAAGCTTTCTTT.

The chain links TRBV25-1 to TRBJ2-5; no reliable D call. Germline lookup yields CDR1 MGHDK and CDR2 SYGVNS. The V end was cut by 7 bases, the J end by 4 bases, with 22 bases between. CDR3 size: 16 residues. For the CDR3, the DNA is TGTGCCAGCACCACGAGGACGGATCTTGTGGGAGAGACCCAGTACTTC. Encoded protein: CASTTRTDLVGETQYF.

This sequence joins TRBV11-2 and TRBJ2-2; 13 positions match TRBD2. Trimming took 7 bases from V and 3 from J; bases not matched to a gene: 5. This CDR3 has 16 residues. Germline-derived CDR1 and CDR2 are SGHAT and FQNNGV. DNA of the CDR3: TGTGCCAGCACACGACTAGCGGGGGGCTACACCGGGGAGCTGTTTTTT. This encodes CASTRLAGGYTGELFF. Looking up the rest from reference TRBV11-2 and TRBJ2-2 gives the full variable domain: EAGVAQSPRYKIIEKRQSVAFWCNPISGHATLYWYQQILGQGPKLLIQFQNNGVVDDSQLPKDRFSAERLKGVDSTLKIQPAKLEDSAVYLCASTRLAGGYTGELFFGEGSRLTVL.

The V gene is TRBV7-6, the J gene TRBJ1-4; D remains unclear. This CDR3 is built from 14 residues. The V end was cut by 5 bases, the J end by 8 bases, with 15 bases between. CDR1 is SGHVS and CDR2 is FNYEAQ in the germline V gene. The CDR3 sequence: CASSRHSDVEKLFF. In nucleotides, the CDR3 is TGTGCCAGCAGCCGACACTCGGACGTAGAAAAACTGTTTTTT.

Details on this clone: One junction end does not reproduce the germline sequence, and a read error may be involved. CDR3 residues: CASSAGEGTEAFF. The CDR3 DNA reads TGTGCTAGCAGCGCAGGCGAGGGCACTGAAGCTTTCTTT. The V and J genes are TRBV7-7 and TRBJ1-1; D is uncertain. Germline assignment: CDR1 SSHAT and CDR2 FNYEAQ (reference sequence). The CDR3 contains 13 residues. Full variable domain (remainder filled in from reference TRBV7-7 and TRBJ1-1): GAGVSQSPRYKVTKRGQDVTLRCDPISSHATLYWYQQALGQGPEFLTYFNYEAQPDKSGLPSDRFSAERPEGSISTLTIQRTEQRDSAMYRCASSAGEGTEAFFGQGTRLTVV.

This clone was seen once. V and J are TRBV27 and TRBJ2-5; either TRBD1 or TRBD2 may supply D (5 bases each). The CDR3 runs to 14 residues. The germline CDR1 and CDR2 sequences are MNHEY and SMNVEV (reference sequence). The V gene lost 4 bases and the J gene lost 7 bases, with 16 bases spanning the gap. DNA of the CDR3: TGTGCCAGCAGTTCCCGGGACCCCTTGAGGACCCAGTACTTC. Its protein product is CASSSRDPLRTQYF.

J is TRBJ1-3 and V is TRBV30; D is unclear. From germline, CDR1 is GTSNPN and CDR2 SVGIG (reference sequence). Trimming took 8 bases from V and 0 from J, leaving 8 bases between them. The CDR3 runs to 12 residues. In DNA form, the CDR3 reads TGTGCCGTGAAGGGCTCTGGAAACACCATATATTTT. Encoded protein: CAVKGSGNTIYF.

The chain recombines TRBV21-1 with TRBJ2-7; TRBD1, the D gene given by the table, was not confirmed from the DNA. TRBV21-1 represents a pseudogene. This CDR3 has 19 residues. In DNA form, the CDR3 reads TGTGCCAGCAGCCCCAAGCAAAAGCAGGACAGGGGTGAAGGCTACGAGCAGTACTTC. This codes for CASSPKQKQDRGEGYEQYF.

The CDR3 DNA sequence: TGTGCCAGCAGCCCTCGGACAGCCTTGTTCAACACTGAAGCTTTCTTT. It translates to CASSPRTALFNTEAFF. The chain carries TRBV11-2 and TRBJ1-1; the D gene is possibly TRBD1 (6 bases). The germline V gene has CDR1 SGHAT and CDR2 FQNNGV. CDR3 length equals 16 residues. Trimming pared 5 bases from V and 2 bases from J, leaving 18 bases between. The full variable domain, with the rest looked up from reference TRBV11-2 and TRBJ1-1, is EAGVAQSPRYKIIEKRQSVAFWCNPISGHATLYWYQQILGQGPKLLIQFQNNGVVDDSQLPKDRFSAERLKGVDSTLKIQPAKLEDSAVYLCASSPRTALFNTEAFFGQGTRLTVV.

The CDR3: CASSQVLGARSYGYTF. DNA for the CDR3: TGCGCCAGCAGCCAAGTTCTGGGGGCGAGGAGCTATGGCTACACCTTC. This chain joins TRBV4-1 and TRBJ1-2; a weak D match, TRBD1 (6 bases). This CDR3 has 16 amino acids. V lost 1 base, J lost 4 bases, and 16 bases lay in between. The V gene's germline CDR1 is MGHRA and CDR2 YSYEKL.

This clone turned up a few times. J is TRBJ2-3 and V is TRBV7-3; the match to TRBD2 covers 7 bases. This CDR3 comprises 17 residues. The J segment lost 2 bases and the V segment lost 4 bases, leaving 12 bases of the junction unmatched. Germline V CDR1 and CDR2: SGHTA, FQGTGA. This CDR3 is CASSSKTRGDFTDTQYF. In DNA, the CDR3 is TGTGCCAGCAGCTCGAAAACCCGGGGGGATTTCACAGATACGCAGTATTTT.